This T cell receptor (beta chain) was found in a study of Ad26.COV2.S vaccination and SARS-CoV-2 variants. Whole-study findings and limits: From the TCR breadth and depth analyses, total T cell responses may have been underestimated. Vaccine recipients showed a spike-specific TCR breadth that was higher than in placebo recipients.

Concerning this clone: Antigen: not known.

Assay: immunoSEQ multiplex PCR; the TCRdb copy retains only in-frame clones and omits some. The table records 150,000 to 200,000 clones, 87% of them present only once. The sequences come from peripheral blood, collected after recovery from COVID-19. This clonotype originated in a human donor who had recovered from COVID-19.

This chain's CDR3 is CALRGGYTF. For the CDR3, the DNA is TGTGCCCTCAGGGGTGGCTACACCTTC. The chain carries TRBV27 and TRBJ1-2; possibly TRBD1 for D (6 bases). The V gene lost 11 bases and the J gene lost 7 bases, with 8 bases spanning the gap. Germline V CDR1 and CDR2: MNHEY, SMNVEV (reference sequence). The CDR3 covers 9 residues.